This T cell receptor (beta chain) is from a study of blood T cell repertoires in COVID-19. Study context: Specimens from acute and convalescent COVID-19 originated in the United States, Italy and Spain. Sources were T cells, B-cell-depleted T cells, or PBMCs; the material itself was cDNA or gDNA.

Assay: immunoSEQ multiplex PCR; the TCRdb copy retains only in-frame clones and omits some. The sample lists some 74,000 clones; about four fifths were seen once. This clone was found once. V was clipped by 5 bases and J by 3 bases, with 4 bases between them. Germline V lookup: CDR1 MNHEY, CDR2 SVGEGT. This CDR3 spans 11 amino acids. The source material was peripheral blood. The clonotype comes from a woman older than 75 with active or convalescent COVID-19. The chain employs TRBV6-2 or TRBV6-3 and TRBJ1-2; D is uncertain. CDR3 protein: CASSRYYGYTF. Here the CDR3 DNA reads TGTGCCAGCAGTCGGTACTATGGCTACACCTTC.